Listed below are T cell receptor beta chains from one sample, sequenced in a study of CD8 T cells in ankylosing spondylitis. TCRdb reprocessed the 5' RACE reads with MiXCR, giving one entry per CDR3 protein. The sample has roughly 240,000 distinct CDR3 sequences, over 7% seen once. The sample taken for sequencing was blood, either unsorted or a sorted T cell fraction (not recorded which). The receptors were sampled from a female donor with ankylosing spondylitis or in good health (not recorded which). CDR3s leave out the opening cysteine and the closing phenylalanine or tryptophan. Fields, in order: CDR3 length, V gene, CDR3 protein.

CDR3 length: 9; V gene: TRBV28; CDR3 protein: AAANPQPQH
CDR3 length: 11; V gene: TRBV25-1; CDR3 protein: ASSGHSLVGAF
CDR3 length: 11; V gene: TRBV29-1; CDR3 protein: SVEEGRATEAF
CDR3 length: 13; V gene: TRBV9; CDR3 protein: ASSVDLGGSYEQY
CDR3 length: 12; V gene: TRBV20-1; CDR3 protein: SAREGGRATEQY
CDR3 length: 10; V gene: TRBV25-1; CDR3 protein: ASSGLSYEQY
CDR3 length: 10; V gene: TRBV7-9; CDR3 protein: ASSLGIQPQH
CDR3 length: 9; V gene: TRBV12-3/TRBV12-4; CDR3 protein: ASSPAGEQF
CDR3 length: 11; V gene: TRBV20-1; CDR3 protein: SASRGSPYEQY
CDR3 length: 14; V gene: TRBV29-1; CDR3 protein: SASSGSVLGTDTQY
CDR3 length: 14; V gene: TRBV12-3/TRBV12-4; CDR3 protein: ASSLRGGGSNYGYT
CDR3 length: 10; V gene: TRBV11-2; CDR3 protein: ASSWGEDIQY
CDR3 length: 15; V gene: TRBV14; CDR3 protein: ASSLRPSGTSRSEQY
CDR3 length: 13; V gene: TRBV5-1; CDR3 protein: ASSPGLPSYNEQF
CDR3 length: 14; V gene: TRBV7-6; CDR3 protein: ASSLAETRAGSEQF
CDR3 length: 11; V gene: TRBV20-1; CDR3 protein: SATGTGIGEQY
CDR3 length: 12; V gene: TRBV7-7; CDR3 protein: ASSLYRNQETQY
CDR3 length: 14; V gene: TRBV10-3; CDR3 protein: AISEEDSFSGYEQY
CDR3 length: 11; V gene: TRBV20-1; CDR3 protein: SATDFPHHEQF
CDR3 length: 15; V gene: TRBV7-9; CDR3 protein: ASSFRTSGANTGELF
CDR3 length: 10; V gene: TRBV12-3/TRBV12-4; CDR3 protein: ASSLTGYFLF
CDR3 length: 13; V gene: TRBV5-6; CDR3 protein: ASSRRLAGADTQY
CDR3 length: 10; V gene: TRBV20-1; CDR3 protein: SATDSYYGYT
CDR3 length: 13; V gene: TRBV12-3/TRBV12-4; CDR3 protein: ASRHRDLAKNIQY
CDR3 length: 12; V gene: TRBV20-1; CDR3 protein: SAPEGGGNQPQH
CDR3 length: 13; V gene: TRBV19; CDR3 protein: ASSIDQRNYNERF
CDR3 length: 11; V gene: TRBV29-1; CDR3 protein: SVQVSGIGEQF
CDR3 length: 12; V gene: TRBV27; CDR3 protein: ASSFTGGQNEQY
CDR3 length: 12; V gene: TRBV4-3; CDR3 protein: ASSFGLSSYEQY
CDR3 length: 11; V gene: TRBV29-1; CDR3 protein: SVELRASGELF
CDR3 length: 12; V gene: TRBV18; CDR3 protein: ASSRVNRNTEAF
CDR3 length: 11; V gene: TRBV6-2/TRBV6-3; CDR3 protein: ASNQAASYEQY
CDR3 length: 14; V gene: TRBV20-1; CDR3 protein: CAPSPTSGRSNEQF
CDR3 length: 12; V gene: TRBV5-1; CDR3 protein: ASSYGGSYNEQF
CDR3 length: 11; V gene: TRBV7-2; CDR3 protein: ASSLQGASGYT
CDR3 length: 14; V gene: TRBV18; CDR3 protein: ASSRSTSGRVDEQF
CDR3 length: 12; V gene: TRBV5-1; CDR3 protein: ASSLGDRTDTQY